These 14 T cell receptor beta chains originate from one sample sequenced in a study of T cell changes during pregnancy in multiple sclerosis. Some clones are missing from TCRdb's copy, which holds only in-frame ones; the method was immunoSEQ multiplex PCR. Among 55,000 to 80,000 clones listed, approximately 93% were seen once. The sequencing here drew on CD8+ T cells from peripheral blood mononuclear cells, taken in the second trimester of pregnancy. All receptors derive from a female donor with multiple sclerosis, enrolled in a pregnancy study.

V usage is TRBV29-1 and J usage is TRBJ2-1; TRBD1 matches at 7 bases. Per the germline V gene, CDR1 is SQVTM and CDR2 is ANQGSEA. V lost 6 bases and J lost 6; bases outside the gene matches: 5. The CDR3 spans 12 residues. The CDR3 is CSVQGTVNEQFF. CDR3 in DNA: TGCAGCGTCCAAGGGACAGTCAATGAGCAGTTCTTC.

This clone was recorded once. The chain recombines TRBV13 with TRBJ2-7; TRBD2 aligns across 14 bases. The V gene's germline CDR1 is PRHDT and CDR2 FYEKMQ (reference sequence). Trimming removed 5 bases from V and 6 bases from J; junction bases left unmatched: 6. This CDR3 has 15 residues. Here the CDR3 reads CASSAGTSGSREQYF. In DNA, the CDR3 is TGTGCCAGCAGCGCCGGGACTAGCGGGAGTCGCGAGCAGTACTTC.

This rearrangement joins TRBV27 to TRBJ1-2; tentative D call: TRBD1 (6 bases). The CDR3 length is 14 residues. Germline CDR1 and CDR2: MNHEY and SMNVEV (reference sequence). V was clipped by 6 bases and J by 8 bases, with 19 bases between them. The CDR3 coding sequence is TGTGCCAGCAGCGAAACTACAGGGAATGGAGGCTACACCTTC. Protein: CASSETTGNGGYTF.

This chain connects TRBV25-1 to TRBJ2-1; TRBD2 might be the D (5 bases). The CDR3 length is 18 residues. V was pared by 4 bases and J by 5 bases, with 24 bases between. Per germline, CDR1 MGHDK and CDR2 SYGVNS. This CDR3 reads CASSGRARTRSMDNEQFF. CDR3 DNA: TGTGCCAGCAGTGGTAGGGCCCGAACTAGGAGCATGGACAATGAGCAGTTCTTC.

J is TRBJ1-6 and V is TRBV2; a possible D gene is TRBD1 (6 bases). Trimming removed 5 bases at V and 5 bases at J, with 13 bases between. There are 15 residues in the CDR3. Looked up from germline, CDR1 is SNHLY and CDR2 is FYNNEI. This CDR3 is CASSKSRDNNSPLHF. The CDR3 region has the DNA TGTGCCAGCAGTAAAAGCCGGGACAATAATTCACCCCTCCACTTT.

As for this clone: Germline is not matched at one junction end, which may reflect a read error. The chain uses TRBV6-1 and TRBJ2-7, with 9 bases matching TRBD1. This CDR3 contains 13 residues. The germline CDR1 and CDR2 sequences are MNHNS and SASEGT. The CDR3 loop is CASSEGTGHEQYF. CDR3 DNA sequence: TGTGCCAGCAGCGAAGGGACAGGGCACGAGCAGTACTTC.

This chain uses TRBV5-8 with TRBJ2-3; TRBD2 is a possible D gene (5 bases). In germline, CDR1 is SGHTS, CDR2 YDEGEE. The CDR3 spans 15 residues. The V and J ends lost 0 bases and 3 bases respectively, with 11 bases between them. The CDR3 sequence is CASSLGLAATDTQYF. In DNA form, the CDR3 reads TGTGCCAGCAGCTTGGGGCTAGCAGCAACAGATACGCAGTATTTT.

V usage is TRBV6-4 and J usage is TRBJ2-2; 8 bases line up with TRBD1. The germline V gene has CDR1 MRHNA and CDR2 SNTAGT. This CDR3 has 15 amino acids. After removal of 5 bases from V and 4 bases from J, the junction contained 6 bases not matched to a gene. Here the CDR3 DNA reads TGTGCCAGCAGTCAGCAGGGGGCCGGCACCGGGGAGCTGTTTTTT. Translation: CASSQQGAGTGELFF.

This clone was seen only once. The V gene is TRBV7-8, the J gene TRBJ1-5, with D uncertain. The CDR3 extends over 15 amino acids. Germline CDR1 is SGHVS and CDR2 is FQNEAQ. Trimming stripped 5 bases from V and 3 bases from J, with 14 bases between. CDR3 in DNA: TGTGCCAGCAGCCCCCTCGTGGGCAACAATCAGCCCCAGCATTTT. Translated, it gives CASSPLVGNNQPQHF.

V is TRBV28 and J is TRBJ2-7; 7 bases line up with TRBD2. V dropped 5 bases and J dropped 0; count of bases not matched to a gene: 7. There are 15 residues in the CDR3. Germline values: CDR1 MDHEN, CDR2 SYDVKM. The CDR3 DNA reads TGTGCCAGCAGTACGCTAGCGGACCCCTCCTACGAGCAGTACTTC. This translates into CASSTLADPSYEQYF.

The chain carries TRBV4-1 and TRBJ2-7, with 8 bases identical to TRBD2. CDR1 and CDR2 (germline): MGHRA, YSYEKL. V was pared by 5 bases and J by 3 bases, with 6 bases of the junction left unmatched. The CDR3 has 14 amino acids. CDR3 DNA: TGCGCCAGCAGCGAAAGGACTAGCCTCTACGAGCAGTACTTC. Translating it yields CASSERTSLYEQYF.

CDR3 in DNA: TGTGCCAGCAGCGTAGGGGGGGTCGAGCAGTACTTC. This translates into CASSVGGVEQYF. The chain joins TRBV7-9 to TRBJ2-7, with D perhaps matching TRBD2 (7 bases). Looked up from germline, CDR1 is SEHNR and CDR2 is FQNEAQ (reference sequence). The ends were cut back, 5 bases at V and 6 bases at J, with 11 bases in the middle. The CDR3 length is 12 residues.

The genes are TRBV4-2 and TRBJ2-1, with TRBD2 identical over 13 bases. This CDR3 is built from 16 residues. CDR1 LGHNA and CDR2 YNFKEQ come from the germline V gene. The V segment lost 2 bases and the J segment 4 bases; nucleotides outside the gene matches: 2. The CDR3 coding sequence is TGTGCCAGCAGCCAATCGGGACTAGCGGGGTACAATGAGCAGTTCTTC. This encodes CASSQSGLAGYNEQFF.

V is TRBV13 and J is TRBJ2-2, with a tentative D call TRBD2 (5 bases). Germline V CDR1 and CDR2: PRHDT, FYEKMQ (reference sequence). The CDR3 spans 16 residues. Deletions cut 5 bases from V and 0 bases from J, with 13 bases between. The CDR3 DNA reads as TGTGCCAGCAGCCAAAGCGGAGCTACGAACACCGGGGAGCTGTTTTTT. Translating it yields CASSQSGATNTGELFF.